The present T cell receptor beta chain was sequenced within a study of PD-L1 blockade in urothelial cancer. The germline gives CDR1 SGHRS, CDR2 YFSETQ. V lost 2 bases to trimming and J lost 5 bases; unmatched junction nucleotides: 9. The CDR3 extends over 15 amino acids. Each PCR had synthetic TCR analog templates added to it as a spike-in. Clones were sequenced by immunoSEQ multiplex PCR, and TCRdb holds only the in-frame ones, with some missing. The sample consists of about 43,000 clones, about 88% of them appearing once. Peripheral blood mononuclear cells were collected from every patient before and during treatment, yielding between 1 and 8 samples per patient.

The chain has TRBV5-1 and TRBJ1-2; 7 bases agree with TRBD1. This TCR derives from a woman in her sixties or seventies with urothelial cancer. The sequencing here drew on PBMCs, taken around atezolizumab (anti-PD-L1) treatment. The CDR3 region has the DNA TGCGCCAGCAGCTTAGTGGGGACAGACATTTATGGCTACACCTTC. It encodes CASSLVGTDIYGYTF.